These 23 T cell receptor beta chains came from one sample sequenced in a study of cytotoxic CD8 clonotypes in ibrutinib-treated CLL. Sequencing was performed with immunoSEQ multiplex PCR; in TCRdb, only in-frame clones are kept and a portion is missing. This sample has approximately 300,000 clones; around four fifths occur once, and the top ten carry over 5%. Sample: PBMCs, taken before ibrutinib treatment. The receptor source for this set is a human donor with chronic lymphocytic leukemia.

V usage is TRBV5-4 and J usage is TRBJ2-3; 8 bases align to TRBD2. V lost 6 bases, J lost 0 bases, and 6 bases stayed unmatched. CDR3 length equals 15 residues. Germline CDR1 SGHNT, CDR2 YYREEE (reference sequence). The CDR3 region has the DNA TGTGCCAGCAAGCTGGCGGGAGGCAGCACAGATACGCAGTATTTT. Translated: CASKLAGGSTDTQYF.

This clone was observed a single time. V gene TRBV30 combines with J gene TRBJ2-7; possible D gene TRBD1, 5 bases. Per germline, CDR1 GTSNPN and CDR2 SVGIG (reference sequence). V was cut by 8 bases and J by 0 bases, with 11 bases left in between. The CDR3 length is 12 residues. The DNA for the CDR3 is TGTGCCATGGACATAAGCTCCTACGAGCAGTACTTC. Protein product: CAMDISSYEQYF. Full variable domain (outside the CDR3, taken from reference TRBV30 and TRBJ2-7): SQTIHQWPATLVQPVGSPLSLECTVEGTSNPNLYWYRQAAGRGLQLLFYSVGIGQISSEVPQNLSASRPQDRQFILSSKKLLLSDSGFYLCAMDISSYEQYFGPGTRLTVT.

The chain is built from TRBV27 and TRBJ1-4; possibly TRBD1 for D (5 bases). CDR3 size: 15 residues. CDR1 and CDR2 (germline): MNHEY, SMNVEV (reference sequence). V lost 5 bases and J lost 4, with 14 bases in between. In DNA, the CDR3 is TGTGCCAGCAGTCCAATAGGGACCCATAATGAAAAACTGTTTTTT. Encoded protein: CASSPIGTHNEKLFF.

This clone occurred a few times. The V gene is TRBV7-8, the J gene TRBJ1-5; D is possibly TRBD1 (5 bases). Germline V gene lookup returns CDR1 SGHVS and CDR2 FQNEAQ. V shed 5 bases and J shed 6 bases, with 20 bases lying between them. The CDR3 covers 16 residues. Here the CDR3 reads CASSLNPGTVGQPQHF. CDR3 nucleotides: TGTGCCAGCAGCCTAAACCCCGGGACGGTTGGTCAGCCCCAGCATTTT.

This clone was seen only a few times. The chain has TRBV7-6 and TRBJ2-7, with TRBD1 matching 8 bases. V shed 3 bases and J 0 bases; nucleotides not matched to a gene: 4. Germline V lookup: CDR1 SGHVS, CDR2 FNYEAQ. The CDR3 has 15 amino acids. CDR3 region: CASSLGTGSSYEQYF. The CDR3, as DNA: TGTGCCAGCAGCTTGGGGACAGGAAGCTCCTACGAGCAGTACTTC. The full variable domain, rest sourced from reference TRBV7-6 and TRBJ2-7, is GAGVSQSPRYKVTKRGQDVALRCDPISGHVSLYWYRQALGQGPEFLTYFNYEAQQDKSGLPNDRFSAERPEGSISTLTIQRTEQRDSAMYRCASSLGTGSSYEQYFGPGTRLTVT.

The V and J genes are TRBV19 and TRBJ1-5; TRBD1 agrees at 11 bases. Germline V gene sequence: CDR1 LNHDA, CDR2 SQIVND (reference sequence). The CDR3 totals 16 residues. The junction had 4 bases not matched to a gene; V was cut back by 3 bases and J by 3 bases. The CDR3 DNA follows: TGTGCCAGTAGTATTAGGACAGGGGGCCCCAATCAGCCCCAGCATTTT. Protein sequence: CASSIRTGGPNQPQHF. Complete variable domain (other parts from reference TRBV19 and TRBJ1-5): DGGITQSPKYLFRKEGQNVTLSCEQNLNHDAMYWYRQDPGQGLRLIYYSQIVNDFQKGDIAEGYSVSREKKESFPLTVTSAQKNPTAFYLCASSIRTGGPNQPQHFGDGTRLSIL.

The J gene is TRBJ1-1, the V gene TRBV6-4; 7 bases agree with TRBD1. V lost 6 bases to trimming and J lost 4 bases; unmatched junction nucleotides: 8. From germline, CDR1 is MRHNA and CDR2 SNTAGT. The CDR3 is 14 amino acids. In nucleotides, the CDR3 is TGTGCCAGCAGAGACGGCGACAGGGCCACTGAAGCTTTCTTT. This encodes CASRDGDRATEAFF.

The CDR3, as DNA: TGTGCCAGTAGTATAGATTCCGGACAGGGATACTACGAGCAGTACTTC. As protein: CASSIDSGQGYYEQYF. The rearrangement uses TRBV19 and TRBJ2-7; 8 bases map to TRBD1. CDR1 is LNHDA, CDR2 SQIVND, per germline (reference sequence). The CDR3 sequence is 16 residues long. With 0 bases clipped from V and 3 bases from J, the junction kept 7 bases outside the gene matches.

Turning to this clone: The sample has other DNA sequences that encode this CDR3 too. The V call is TRBV30, the J call TRBJ2-7, with D perhaps TRBD1 or TRBD2 (5 bases each). Germline V gene data show CDR1 as GTSNPN and CDR2 as SVGIG (reference sequence). This CDR3 region has 13 residues. V gave up 2 bases and J gave up 7 bases, with 15 bases separating them. CDR3 DNA sequence: TGTGCCTGGAGTACCGGGACCCTGGGGGAGCAGTACTTC. It specifies CAWSTGTLGEQYF.

This clone was recorded once. V is TRBV30 and J is TRBJ1-1; D remains ambiguous. The CDR3 loop spans 13 amino acids. CDR1 GTSNPN and CDR2 SVGIG come from the germline V gene (reference sequence). V lost 6 bases and J lost 1, with 12 bases in between. CDR3 loop: CACKKGGNTEAFF. CDR3 coding DNA: TGTGCCTGCAAGAAGGGAGGGAACACTGAAGCTTTCTTT.

The V call is TRBV27, the J call TRBJ2-1, with 7 bases lining up with TRBD2. The CDR3 is 15 amino acids. The germline V gene has CDR1 MNHEY and CDR2 SMNVEV (reference sequence). Unmatched junction bases numbered 5, after V lost 2 bases and J lost 4 bases. CDR3: CASSLETSRYNEQFF. In nucleotides, the CDR3 is TGTGCCAGCAGTTTAGAGACTAGCAGGTACAATGAGCAGTTCTTC.

The chain uses TRBV7-9 and TRBJ2-2; maybe TRBD1 (6 bases). V dropped 7 bases and J dropped 3 bases, with 12 bases sitting between them. The CDR3 has 14 amino acids. Germline V gene sequence: CDR1 SEHNR, CDR2 FQNEAQ (reference sequence). This CDR3 is CASTPDRYTGELFF. The CDR3 nucleotides read TGTGCCAGCACCCCGGACAGATACACCGGGGAGCTGTTTTTT.

A few counts support this clone. The rearrangement links TRBV7-7 to TRBJ1-3, with TRBD1 matching 7 bases. V was clipped by 5 bases and J by 0 bases; unmatched bases: 7. The CDR3 consists of 16 residues. From germline, CDR1 is SSHAT and CDR2 FNYEAQ (reference sequence). CDR3 sequence (DNA): TGTGCCAGCAGCGAGGGACAGCCGAGCTCTGGAAACACCATATATTTT. This codes for CASSEGQPSSGNTIYF.

The chain joins TRBV7-7 to TRBJ2-5, with 7 bases identical to TRBD1. V was pared by 2 bases and J by 13 bases, with 13 bases of the junction left unmatched. The CDR3 is 14 residues long. Germline V lookup: CDR1 SSHAT, CDR2 FNYEAQ (reference sequence). The CDR3 nucleotides are TGTGCCAGCAGCTTACGACAGGGCCTGAATATCTGGTACTTC. This translates into CASSLRQGLNIWYF.

The chain has TRBV5-1 and TRBJ2-7; 8 bases fit TRBD2. Trimming took 0 bases from V and 0 from J; bases not matched to a gene: 2. Germline-derived CDR1 and CDR2 are SGHRS and YFSETQ. This CDR3 is 15 amino acids long. The CDR3 region has the DNA TGCGCCAGCAGCTTGGTGCGGGGGGTCTCCTACGAGCAGTACTTC. Its translation: CASSLVRGVSYEQYF.

The chain carries TRBV29-1 and TRBJ1-3; D not certain. V lost 7 bases and J 0 bases, leaving 10 bases between the germline ends. The germline V gene encodes CDR1 SQVTM and CDR2 ANQGSEA. The CDR3 has 13 amino acids. The CDR3 DNA follows: TGCAGCGCCCTTGCGAACTCTGGAAACACCATATATTTT. It translates to CSALANSGNTIYF.

This clone was recorded a few times. The V gene is TRBV4-3, the J gene TRBJ2-7, with D possibly matching TRBD2 (6 bases). Between the trimmed V and J ends, which lost 0 bases and 4 bases, there was a span of 13 bases. The CDR3 is 15 amino acids. The germline V gene has CDR1 LGHNA and CDR2 YSLEER. DNA of the CDR3: TGCGCCAGCAGCCAAGATCAAAGGGGAGGATACGAGCAGTACTTC. It translates to CASSQDQRGGYEQYF.

This clone was seen more than once but under ten times. The CDR3 is CASCLDNQPQHF. CDR3 coding DNA: TGTGCCAGCTGTCTGGACAATCAGCCCCAGCATTTT. The genes are TRBV6-5 and TRBJ1-5; D is uncertain. The CDR3 runs to 12 residues. V shed 8 bases and J shed 3 bases, with 8 bases lying between them. Germline-derived CDR1 and CDR2 are MNHEY and SVGAGI.

The rearrangement uses TRBV19 and TRBJ2-1; D might be TRBD2 (5 bases). Trimming cost V 3 bases and J 0 bases, with 9 bases left between them. Germline CDR1 LNHDA, CDR2 SQIVND (reference sequence). The CDR3 is 15 residues long. The CDR3 nucleotides read TGTGCCAGTAGTATGGGTGGGAGCTCCTACAATGAGCAGTTCTTC. Amino acids: CASSMGGSSYNEQFF.

The chain combines TRBV15 with TRBJ2-1; D is unclear. Germline V gives CDR1 LNHNV, CDR2 YYDKDF (reference sequence). The V and J ends lost 5 bases and 11 bases respectively, with 16 bases between them. The CDR3 length is 13 residues. The CDR3 reads CATSRYRSQQQFF. DNA for the CDR3: TGTGCCACCAGCCGTTATCGCTCGCAACAGCAGTTCTTC.

This rearrangement joins TRBV18 to TRBJ2-7; possibly TRBD2 for D (5 bases). This CDR3 spans 17 amino acids. CDR1 and CDR2 from the germline V gene are KGHSH and LQKENI. Deletions cut 2 bases from V and 0 bases from J, with 17 bases between. The CDR3, as DNA: TGTGCCAGCTCACCAGGAGTTTTGGGCGGGCCCTCCTACGAGCAGTACTTC. Protein: CASSPGVLGGPSYEQYF.

This chain links TRBV5-1 with TRBJ1-2; 11 bases agree with TRBD1. V dropped 5 bases and J dropped 6; count of bases not matched to a gene: 6. Per the germline V gene, CDR1 is SGHRS and CDR2 is YFSETQ. CDR3 length equals 14 residues. The CDR3 DNA sequence: TGCGCCAGCAGTGAACCGGGACAGGGGGATGGCTACACCTTC. As protein: CASSEPGQGDGYTF.

The chain employs TRBV9 and TRBJ2-7; 10 bases agree with TRBD1. The germline V gene encodes CDR1 SGDLS and CDR2 YYNGEE. There are 17 residues in the CDR3. Trimming removed 3 bases from V and 6 bases from J; junction bases left unmatched: 15. The CDR3: CASSGLPGQGILIEQYF. The CDR3 DNA reads TGTGCCAGCAGCGGACTCCCGGGACAGGGGATCTTGATCGAGCAGTACTTC.